This T cell receptor beta chain stems from a study of vaccination effects on CD4 cells after COVID-19. Study as a whole: Using viral peptide pools, the ViraFEST assay grew out antigen-specific CD4+ T cells prior to sequencing. It was a median of 72 days after the second dose that post-vaccine samples were obtained.

The V and J ends lost 3 bases and 4 bases respectively, with 12 bases between them. Germline assignment: CDR1 SGHRS and CDR2 YFSETQ. The CDR3 covers 14 residues. With respect to this clone: Its antigen is still unknown.

Findings of the study overall: Marked clonal contraction was seen in infection- and vaccine-induced clones late after vaccination.

Method: immunoSEQ multiplex PCR; TCRdb's copy keeps in-frame clones and lacks some. The sample holds about 57,000 clones, approximately 72% seen once. Following 10 days of culture, CD4+ T cells were isolated. Each participant was given two doses of one vaccine (BNT162b2 or mRNA-1273). Cultures had half their medium replaced with IL-2 medium on days 3 and 7. The sequencing used CD4+ T cells from PBMCs cultured without peptide, collected after COVID-19 vaccination. The chain couples TRBV5-1 to TRBJ2-3; possibly TRBD2 for D (5 bases). This sequence originates from a human donor who received a COVID-19 vaccine. Here the CDR3 reads CASSSEGRADTQYF. The CDR3 region has the DNA TGCGCCAGCAGCTCAGAAGGGCGGGCAGATACGCAGTATTTT.